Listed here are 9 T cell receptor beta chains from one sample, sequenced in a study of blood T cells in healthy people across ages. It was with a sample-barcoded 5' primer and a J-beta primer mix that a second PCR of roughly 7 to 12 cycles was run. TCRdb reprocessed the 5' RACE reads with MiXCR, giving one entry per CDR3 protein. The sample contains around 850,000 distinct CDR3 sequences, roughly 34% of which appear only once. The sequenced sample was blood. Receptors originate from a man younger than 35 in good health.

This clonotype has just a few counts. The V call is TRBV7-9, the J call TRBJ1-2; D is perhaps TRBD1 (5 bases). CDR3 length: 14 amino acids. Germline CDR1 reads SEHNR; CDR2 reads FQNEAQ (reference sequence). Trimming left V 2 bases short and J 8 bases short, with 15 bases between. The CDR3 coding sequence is TGTGCCAGCAGCTTAAGGGACCATGGCACCGGCTACACCTTC. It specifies CASSLRDHGTGYTF.

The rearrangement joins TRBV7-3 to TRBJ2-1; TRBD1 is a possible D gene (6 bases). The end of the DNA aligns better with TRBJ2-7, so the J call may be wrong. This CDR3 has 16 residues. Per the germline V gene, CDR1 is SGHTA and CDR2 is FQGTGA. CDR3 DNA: TGTGCCAGCAGCCCAGGTACAGGGAACTCCTACAATGAGCAGTACTTC. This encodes CASSPGTGNSYNEQYF.

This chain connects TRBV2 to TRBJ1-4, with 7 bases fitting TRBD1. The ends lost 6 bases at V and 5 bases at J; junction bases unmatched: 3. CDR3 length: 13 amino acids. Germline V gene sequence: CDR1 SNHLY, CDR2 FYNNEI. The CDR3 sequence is CASRPGGNEKLFF. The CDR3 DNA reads TGTGCCAGCAGACCAGGGGGGAATGAAAAACTGTTTTTT.

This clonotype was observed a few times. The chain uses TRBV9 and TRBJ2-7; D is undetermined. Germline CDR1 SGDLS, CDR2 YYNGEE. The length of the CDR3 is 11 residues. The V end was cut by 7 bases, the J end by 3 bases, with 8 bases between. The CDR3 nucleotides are TGTGCCAGCGGAAACAGCTACGAGCAGTACTTC. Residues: CASGNSYEQYF. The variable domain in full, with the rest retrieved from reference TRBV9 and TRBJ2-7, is DSGVTQTPKHLITATGQRVTLRCSPRSGDLSVYWYQQSLDQGLQFLIQYYNGEERAKGNILERFSAQQFPDLHSELNLSSLELGDSALYFCASGNSYEQYFGPGTRLTVT.

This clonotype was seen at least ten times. CDR3 in DNA: TGCGCCAGCAGCCAACCCCGGGACAGCCGCTCACTTGGGTATGGCTACACCTTC. Translating it yields CASSQPRDSRSLGYGYTF. The rearrangement joins TRBV4-1 to TRBJ1-2; 7 bases are shared with TRBD1. This CDR3 spans 18 amino acids. V dropped 2 bases and J dropped 5; count of bases not matched to a gene: 17. Per germline, CDR1 MGHRA and CDR2 YSYEKL.

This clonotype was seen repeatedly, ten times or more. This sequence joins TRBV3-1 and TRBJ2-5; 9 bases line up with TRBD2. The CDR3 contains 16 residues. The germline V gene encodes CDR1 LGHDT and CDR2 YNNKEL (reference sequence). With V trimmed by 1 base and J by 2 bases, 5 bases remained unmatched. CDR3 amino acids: CASSQVLLAGQETQYF. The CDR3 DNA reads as TGTGCCAGCAGCCAAGTTCTCCTAGCGGGGCAAGAGACCCAGTACTTC.

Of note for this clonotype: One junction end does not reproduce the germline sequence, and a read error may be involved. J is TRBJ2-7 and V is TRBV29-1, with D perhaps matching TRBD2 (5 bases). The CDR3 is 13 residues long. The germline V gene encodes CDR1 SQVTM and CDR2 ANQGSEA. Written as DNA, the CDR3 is TGTAGCGTTGAAATTCCGGGTTCCTACGAGCAGTACTTC. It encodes CSVEIPGSYEQYF.

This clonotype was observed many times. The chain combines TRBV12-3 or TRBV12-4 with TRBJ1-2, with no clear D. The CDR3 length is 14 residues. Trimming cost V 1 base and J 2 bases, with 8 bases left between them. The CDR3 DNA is TGTGCCAGCAGTTTAGGGCTCTCCAACTATGGCTACACCTTC. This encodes CASSLGLSNYGYTF.

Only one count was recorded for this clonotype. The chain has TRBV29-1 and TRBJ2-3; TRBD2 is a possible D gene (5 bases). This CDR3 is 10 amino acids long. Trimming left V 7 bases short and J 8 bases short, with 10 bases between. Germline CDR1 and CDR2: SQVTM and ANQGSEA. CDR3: CSGVRVTQYF. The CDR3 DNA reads TGCAGCGGGGTGCGGGTTACGCAGTATTTT.